What follows are 8 T cell receptor beta chains derived from one specimen sequenced in a study of cytomegalovirus exposure and HLA in healthy donors. The PCR contained 60 Vbeta and 13 Jbeta primers. Sequencing was performed with immunoSEQ multiplex PCR; in TCRdb, only in-frame clones are kept and a portion is missing. Seen here are about 160,000 clones, 60% to 85% observed once, and the top ten hold 3% to 3.5%. Sequencing was performed on PBMCs. The receptors were gathered from a woman between 50 and 59 years old in good health and CMV-seropositive.

This clone appeared once. The V gene is TRBV6-1, the J gene TRBJ1-2; D is perhaps TRBD1 (5 bases). The CDR3 covers 13 residues. Germline-derived CDR1 and CDR2 are MNHNS and SASEGT. Trimming removed 8 bases from V and 9 bases from J, with 19 bases in between. The DNA of the CDR3 is TGTGCCAGCGGAGCAGAAAGCGACAGTAGCTACACCTTC. This codes for CASGAESDSSYTF.

V gene TRBV19 combines with J gene TRBJ1-5, with D possibly being TRBD1 (5 bases). The CDR3 spans 16 residues. With 6 bases removed from V and 3 bases from J, the gap between germline ends came to 18 bases. CDR1 and CDR2 from the germline V gene are LNHDA and SQIVND (reference sequence). CDR3 loop: CASSDDLRGSNQPQHF. CDR3 bases: TGTGCCAGTAGCGATGATCTTAGGGGTTCCAATCAGCCCCAGCATTTT.

This clone was recorded only once. This chain links TRBV15 with TRBJ2-1; the D gene is possibly TRBD2 (7 bases). CDR3 size: 16 residues. Germline V gene data show CDR1 as LNHNV and CDR2 as YYDKDF (reference sequence). The V end was cut by 1 base, the J end by 3 bases, with 13 bases between. CDR3 sequence (DNA): TGTGCCACCAGCAGAGGGGGGGGCAGGGTCTACAATGAGCAGTTCTTC. This sequence encodes CATSRGGGRVYNEQFF.

This chain joins TRBV30 and TRBJ2-7, with TRBD1 as a possible D gene (5 bases). Trimming took 3 bases from V and 3 from J, leaving 9 bases between them. There are 12 residues in the CDR3. Germline loops: CDR1 GTSNPN, CDR2 SVGIG (reference sequence). The CDR3 spells CAWSLTGYEQYF. In nucleotides, the CDR3 is TGTGCCTGGAGCCTTACAGGCTACGAGCAGTACTTC.

The chain uses TRBV27 and TRBJ2-7; 9 bases are shared with TRBD2. Trimming at V came to 3 bases and at J to 3 bases, leaving 3 bases not matched to a gene. Germline lookup yields CDR1 MNHEY and CDR2 SMNVEV (reference sequence). This CDR3 has 14 amino acids. Written as DNA, the CDR3 is TGTGCCAGCAGTTTTCGACTAGCGGACTACGAGCAGTACTTC. Its protein product is CASSFRLADYEQYF.

This clone was seen more than once but under ten times. The rearrangement joins TRBV7-3 to TRBJ2-2; TRBD2 matches at 11 bases. Trimming removed 0 bases from V and 5 bases from J; junction bases left unmatched: 20. Looked up from germline, CDR1 is SGHTA and CDR2 is FQGTGA. The CDR3 extends over 22 amino acids. The DNA for the CDR3 is TGTGCCAGCAGCTTAACGTTAATCCCGCTTAGCGGGAGGGCCCGGGGAACCGGGGAGCTGTTTTTT. This gives the protein CASSLTLIPLSGRARGTGELFF.

The CDR3 DNA reads as TGTGCCAGCAGTTTACGTGAGCTCTACTCTGGAAACACCATATATTTT. Protein sequence: CASSLRELYSGNTIYF. The chain has TRBV28 and TRBJ1-3; D not resolved. From germline, CDR1 is MDHEN and CDR2 SYDVKM. V shed 2 bases and J shed 0 bases, with 11 bases lying between them. The CDR3 has 16 amino acids.

The V and J genes are TRBV19 and TRBJ1-5, with TRBD1 matching over 7 bases. The CDR3 length is 15 residues. Germline V gives CDR1 LNHDA, CDR2 SQIVND (reference sequence). V was pared by 1 base and J by 7 bases, with 7 bases of the junction left unmatched. The DNA of the CDR3 is TGTGCCAGTAGTATAGCCAGGGGGGCACAACAGCCCCAGCATTTT. This translates into CASSIARGAQQPQHF.